The present entry profiles one TCR beta chain with its context. The data originate from a study of blood T cell repertoires in COVID-19. Study summary: COVID-19 samples from acute and convalescent phases originated in the United States, Italy and Spain. Sources were T cells, B-cell-depleted T cells, or PBMCs; the material itself was cDNA or gDNA.

Sequencing used immunoSEQ multiplex PCR; TCRdb keeps in-frame clones, though not all of them. The sample consists of 84,000 or so clones, more than 80% of them appearing once. CDR3 length: 15 residues. Germline CDR1 is KGHSH and CDR2 is LQKENI. Trimming stripped 2 bases from V and 10 bases from J, with 15 bases between. The sequence came from a woman of 80 years or more with acute or convalescent COVID-19. The chain links TRBV18 to TRBJ1-6, with D possibly being TRBD1 (6 bases). The sample consisted of peripheral blood. CDR3 amino acids: CASSPEGQRQSPLHF. In DNA form, the CDR3 reads TGTGCCAGCTCACCAGAAGGACAGAGGCAATCACCCCTCCACTTT.